Following are 2 T cell receptor beta chains from one sample sequenced in a study of OX40 agonist ivuxolimab in advanced cancers. Sequenced by immunoSEQ multiplex PCR; TCRdb stores in-frame clones only, minus some. The sample yields roughly 140,000 clones, 85% to 95% seen once. The specimen comprised CD4+ or CD8+ T cells sorted from blood, sampled in a trial of the OX40 agonist ivuxolimab. The source of these receptors is an adult with an advanced solid tumor such as melanoma, head and neck, liver or kidney cancer.

This chain links TRBV4-3 with TRBJ1-4; TRBD1 is a possible D gene (5 bases). Looked up from germline, CDR1 is LGHNA and CDR2 is YSLEER. The CDR3 totals 14 residues. Between the trimmed V and J ends, which lost 5 bases and 8 bases, there was a span of 15 bases. The DNA of the CDR3 is TGCGCCAGCAGCTTCGGGGCTCTTTCGGAAAAACTGTTTTTT. Protein: CASSFGALSEKLFF.

The chain joins TRBV5-8 to TRBJ2-1, with TRBD1 matching 8 bases. The CDR3 sequence is 16 residues long. Germline V gene data show CDR1 as SGHTS and CDR2 as YDEGEE. The V and J ends lost 4 bases and 3 bases, in that order; junction bases with no gene match: 9. DNA of the CDR3: TGTGCCAGCAGCCCGAGGACAGGGATGTTCTACAATGAGCAGTTCTTC. It is translated as CASSPRTGMFYNEQFF.